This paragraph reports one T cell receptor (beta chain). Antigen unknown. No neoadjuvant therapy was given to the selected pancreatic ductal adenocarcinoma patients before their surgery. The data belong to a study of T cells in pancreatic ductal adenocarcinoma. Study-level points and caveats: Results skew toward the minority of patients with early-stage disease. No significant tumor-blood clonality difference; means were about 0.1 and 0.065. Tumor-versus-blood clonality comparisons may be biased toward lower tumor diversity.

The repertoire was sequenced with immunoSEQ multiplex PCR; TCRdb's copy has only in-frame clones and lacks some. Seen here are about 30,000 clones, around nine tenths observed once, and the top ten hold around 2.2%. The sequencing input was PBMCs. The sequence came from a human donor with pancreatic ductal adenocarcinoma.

For the CDR3, the DNA is TGTGCCAGCAGCCTCTTTTGGGCAAGTGGCTACACCTTC. Translating it yields CASSLFWASGYTF. The J gene is TRBJ1-2, the V gene TRBV5-4; unclear D gene. This CDR3 is 13 amino acids long. V lost 4 bases, J lost 7 bases, and 14 bases lay in between. Germline CDR1 is SGHNT and CDR2 is YYREEE (reference sequence).